This record covers a single TCR beta chain. Its recognized antigen is unknown. No per-base quality is available; no much larger clone lies one base away. Including the terminal cysteine and phenylalanine, the CDR3 comprises 13 residues. Kept here is only the CDR3 DNA, which spans 39 bases and is read in frame from base 1. At the junction V is shortened by 1 base and J by 7 bases, with 10 bases in between. According to the germline V gene, CDR1 reads SNHLY and CDR2 reads FYNNEI. The data derive from a study of control samples from healthy donors and cancer patients (dated by TCRdb to the early 2020s). The library relied on the immunoSEQ multiplex PCR assay. Entries here come from immuneACCESS through TCRdb and include only in-frame sequences with V and J called. Some clones fail to appear in such tables; in the studies checked, an unresolved V gene covers under half of the shortfall, and the cause of the remainder is unknown. This sample is represented by 60,000 to 70,000 clones; about 80% of them were singletons. 2.5% to 3.5% of the sample is held by the ten biggest clonotypes.

The sequenced sample consisted of PBMCs. The rearrangement joined TRBV2 to TRBJ1-1; no D gene can be assigned with confidence. The clonotype was recovered from a woman aged 50 to 60 with lung cancer. The CDR3: CASSEVWGVEAFF. The DNA reads as follows: TGTGCCAGCAGTGAAGTGTGGGGAGTTGAAGCTTTCTTT. Full variable domain (CDR3 extended with the reference TRBV2 and TRBJ1-1 proteins): EPEVTQTPSHQVTQMGQEVILRCVPISNHLYFYWYRQILGQKVEFLVSFYNNEISEKSEIFDDQFSVERPDGSNFTLKIRSTKLEDSAMYFCASSEVWGVEAFFGQGTRLTVV.